Listed below are T cell receptor beta chains from one sample, sequenced in a study of post-analysis software for immune sequencing data. One entry per CDR3 protein, called by TCRdb with MiXCR from the PCR reads. The data hold approximately 690,000 distinct CDR3 sequences, with approximately 59% observed a single time. The sample consisted of blood. The receptors stem from a girl aged 2-10 years with multiple sclerosis. Each CDR3 is given with its conserved first and last residue. The D gene is left open where the match is weak. Where a row states a size, it is once, few, many or the class of an expanded clone; other rows omit it.

V: TRBV28
J: TRBJ2-1
D: TRBD2
size: -
CDR3: CASRRTSGSFNEQFF
DNA: TGTGCCAGCAGGCGGACTAGCGGGAGTTTCAATGAGCAGTTCTTC

V: TRBV12-3/TRBV12-4
J: TRBJ2-7
D: TRBD2
size: few
CDR3: CASSPGLALYGQYF
DNA: TGTGCCAGCAGTCCGGGACTAGCGCTATACGGGCAGTACTTC

V: TRBV15
J: TRBJ2-1
D: -
size: -
CDR3: CATSRDASVRDEQFF
DNA: TGTGCCACCAGCAGAGATGCCTCTGTTCGGGATGAGCAGTTCTTC

V: TRBV11-2
J: TRBJ2-3
D: TRBD1
size: few
CDR3: CASSKDRGLITDTQYF
DNA: TGTGCCAGCAGCAAGGACAGGGGCCTTATTACAGATACGCAGTATTTT

V: TRBV5-1
J: TRBJ2-1
D: -
size: few
CDR3: CASSASGTNYNEQFF
DNA: TGCGCCAGCAGCGCATCCGGGACGAACTACAATGAGCAGTTCTTC

V: TRBV21-1
J: TRBJ2-7
D: -
size: few
CDR3: CASSERHLYEQYF
DNA: TGTGCCAGCAGCGAACGACACTTATACGAGCAGTACTTC

V: TRBV6-5
J: TRBJ2-7
D: TRBD2
size: few
CDR3: CASSSLAGGSTYEQYF
DNA: TGTGCCAGCAGTTCCTTAGCGGGAGGATCAACCTACGAGCAGTACTTC

V: TRBV20-1
J: TRBJ1-5
D: -
size: -
CDR3: CSAFYRASNQPQHF
DNA: TGCAGTGCTTTCTACAGGGCTTCTAATCAGCCCCAGCATTTT

V: TRBV6-1
J: TRBJ1-1
D: TRBD1
size: -
CDR3: CADDRVNTEAFF
DNA: TGTGCCGACGACAGGGTAAACACTGAAGCTTTCTTT

V: TRBV18
J: TRBJ2-5
D: TRBD1
size: -
CDR3: CASSPPTSVAGGQETQYF
DNA: TGTGCCAGCTCACCACCGACGTCGGTCGCAGGGGGCCAAGAGACCCAGTACTTC

V: TRBV24-1
J: TRBJ2-7
D: TRBD1
size: -
CDR3: CATSGPQRQGIYEQYF
DNA: TGTGCCACCAGTGGACCCCAAAGACAGGGAATCTACGAGCAGTACTTC

V: TRBV27
J: TRBJ1-2
D: -
size: -
CDR3: CASSITPGNYGYTF
DNA: TGTGCCAGCAGTATAACCCCGGGGAACTATGGCTACACCTTC

V: TRBV28
J: TRBJ1-2
D: TRBD1
size: -
CDR3: CASSLRSLDRGHGYTF
DNA: TGTGCCAGCAGTTTGCGTTCCCTGGACAGGGGCCATGGCTACACCTTC

V: TRBV6-5
J: TRBJ2-3
D: TRBD2
size: -
CDR3: CASRPTGGGDTQYF
DNA: TGTGCCAGCAGACCTACGGGGGGAGGAGATACGCAGTATTTT

V: TRBV28
J: TRBJ1-1
D: -
size: once
CDR3: CASSSAATGEGTEAFF
DNA: TGTGCCAGCAGTTCCGCCGCGACAGGAGAGGGAACTGAAGCTTTCTTT

V: TRBV20-1
J: TRBJ2-1
D: -
size: -
CDR3: CSARDTSGDEQFF
DNA: TGCAGTGCTAGAGATACGAGCGGCGATGAGCAGTTCTTC

V: TRBV20-1
J: TRBJ1-1
D: -
size: -
CDR3: CSARDPRVTEAFF
DNA: TGCAGTGCTAGAGATCCGAGGGTCACTGAAGCTTTCTTT

V: TRBV7-2
J: TRBJ1-5
D: TRBD1
size: -
CDR3: CASSLQGGGNQPQHF
DNA: TGTGCCAGCAGCCTCCAGGGGGGGGGCAATCAGCCCCAGCATTTT

V: TRBV6-2/TRBV6-3
J: TRBJ2-1
D: -
size: -
CDR3: CASSPDVPGPHEQFF
DNA: TGTGCCAGCAGCCCCGACGTTCCCGGTCCCCATGAGCAGTTCTTC

V: TRBV6-2/TRBV6-3
J: TRBJ2-7
D: -
size: -
CDR3: CASSYGAPYAYEQYF
DNA: TGTGCCAGCAGTTACGGTGCCCCCTACGCCTACGAGCAGTACTTC

V: TRBV29-1
J: TRBJ1-2
D: -
size: -
CDR3: CSVERDYGYTF
DNA: TGCAGCGTTGAAAGGGACTATGGCTACACCTTC

V: TRBV7-9
J: TRBJ1-2
D: TRBD1
size: -
CDR3: CASSSRTGSIDTF
DNA: TGTGCCAGCAGCTCTCGGACAGGGTCAATCGACACCTTC

V: TRBV20-1
J: TRBJ2-1
D: TRBD2
size: -
CDR3: CSAVPTSGFLSNEQFF
DNA: TGCAGTGCTGTACCAACTAGCGGCTTCCTTTCTAATGAGCAGTTCTTC

V: TRBV5-1
J: TRBJ2-7
D: TRBD1
size: -
CDR3: CASSAVDRGRSYEQYF
DNA: TGCGCCAGCAGCGCCGTAGACAGGGGGCGAAGCTACGAGCAGTACTTC

V: TRBV29-1
J: TRBJ1-2
D: -
size: few
CDR3: CSVDSSTNYGYTF
DNA: TGCAGCGTAGACAGTTCGACTAACTATGGCTACACCTTC

V: TRBV24-1
J: TRBJ2-7
D: -
size: -
CDR3: CATSDLPPLGRSYEQYF
DNA: TGTGCCACCAGTGATTTGCCACCTTTGGGCAGATCCTACGAGCAGTACTTC

V: TRBV29-1
J: TRBJ2-5
D: -
size: few
CDR3: CSVELGLQETQYF
DNA: TGCAGCGTTGAACTGGGACTCCAAGAGACCCAGTACTTC

V: TRBV20-1
J: TRBJ2-4
D: -
size: -
CDR3: CSARDRRDLAKNIQYF
DNA: TGCAGTGCTAGAGATAGGAGGGACCTAGCCAAAAACATTCAGTACTTC

V: TRBV9
J: TRBJ2-7
D: TRBD1
size: -
CDR3: CASSRTGANEQYF
DNA: TGTGCCAGCAGTAGGACAGGGGCAAACGAGCAGTACTTC

V: TRBV10-3
J: TRBJ1-2
D: TRBD1
size: few
CDR3: CAISEGTGGVNYGYTF
DNA: TGTGCCATCAGTGAGGGGACAGGGGGAGTAAACTATGGCTACACCTTC

V: TRBV20-1
J: TRBJ1-2
D: -
size: -
CDR3: CSARDPQGYYGYTF
DNA: TGCAGTGCTAGAGATCCCCAGGGCTACTATGGCTACACCTTC

V: TRBV21-1
J: TRBJ1-1
D: -
size: once
CDR3: CASSKHVGARNTEAFF
DNA: TGTGCCAGCAGCAAACATGTTGGGGCTCGAAACACTGAAGCTTTCTTT

V: TRBV7-2
J: TRBJ2-3
D: -
size: once
CDR3: CASSLDMTTDTQYF
DNA: TGTGCCAGCAGCTTGGACATGACCACAGATACGCAGTATTTT